The source of this T cell receptor (beta chain) is a study of blood T cell repertoires in COVID-19. Assay used: immunoSEQ multiplex PCR; TCRdb lists only in-frame clones, some missing. Here the sample spans about 220,000 clones, more than 75% being singletons. Trimming stripped 6 bases from V and 1 base from J, with 16 bases between. Germline assignment: CDR1 MDHEN and CDR2 SYDVKM. There are 16 residues in the CDR3. The material sequenced was peripheral blood. This TCR was recovered from a woman between 65 and 79 years old with COVID-19, enrolled during active disease. This rearrangement joins TRBV28 to TRBJ2-1, with D possibly matching TRBD1 (6 bases). CDR3 nucleotides: TGTGCCAGCAGCAACACAGGGTTGGGTTCCTACAATGAGCAGTTCTTC. Amino acid sequence: CASSNTGLGSYNEQFF. The whole variable domain, filled in from reference TRBV28 and TRBJ2-1, reads DVKVTQSSRYLVKRTGEKVFLECVQDMDHENMFWYRQDPGLGLRLIYFSYDVKMKEKGDIPEGYSVSREKKERFSLILESASTNQTSMYLCASSNTGLGSYNEQFFGPGTRLTVL.